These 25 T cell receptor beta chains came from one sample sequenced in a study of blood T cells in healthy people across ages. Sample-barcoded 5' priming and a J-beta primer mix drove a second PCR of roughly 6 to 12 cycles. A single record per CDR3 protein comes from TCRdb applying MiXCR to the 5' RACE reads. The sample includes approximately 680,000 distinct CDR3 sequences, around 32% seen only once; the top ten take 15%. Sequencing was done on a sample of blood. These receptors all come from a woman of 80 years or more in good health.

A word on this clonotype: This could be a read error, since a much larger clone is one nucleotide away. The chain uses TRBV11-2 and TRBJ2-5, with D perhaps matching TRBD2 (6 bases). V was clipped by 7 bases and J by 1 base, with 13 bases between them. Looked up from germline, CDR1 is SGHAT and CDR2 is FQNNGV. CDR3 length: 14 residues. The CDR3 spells CASTMTRSQETQYF. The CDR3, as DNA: TGTGCCAGCACCATGACTAGAAGCCAAGAGACCCAGTACTTC.

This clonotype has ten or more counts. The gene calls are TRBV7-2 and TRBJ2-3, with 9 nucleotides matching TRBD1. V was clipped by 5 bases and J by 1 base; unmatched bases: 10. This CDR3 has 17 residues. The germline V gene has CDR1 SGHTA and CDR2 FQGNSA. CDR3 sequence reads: CASSASNRGLGTDTQYF. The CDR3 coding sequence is TGTGCCAGCAGCGCATCCAACAGGGGGCTCGGCACAGATACGCAGTATTTT. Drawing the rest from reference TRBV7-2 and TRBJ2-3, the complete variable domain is GAGVSQSPSNKVTEKGKDVELRCDPISGHTALYWYRQSLGQGLEFLIYFQGNSAPDKSGLPSDRFSAERTGGSVSTLTIQRTQQEDSAVYLCASSASNRGLGTDTQYFGPGTRLTVL.

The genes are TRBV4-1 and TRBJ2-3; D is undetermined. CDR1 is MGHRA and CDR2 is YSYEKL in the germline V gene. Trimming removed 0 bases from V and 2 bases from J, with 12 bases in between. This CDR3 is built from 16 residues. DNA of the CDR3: TGCGCCAGCAGCCAAGATGGATCTAGAACCACAGATACGCAGTATTTT. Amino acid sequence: CASSQDGSRTTDTQYF.

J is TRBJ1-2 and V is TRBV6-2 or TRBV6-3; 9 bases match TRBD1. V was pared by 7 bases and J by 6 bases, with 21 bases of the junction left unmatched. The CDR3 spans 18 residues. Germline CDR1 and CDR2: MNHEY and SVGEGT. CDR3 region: CASITYRDRDGPPNGYTF. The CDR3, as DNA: TGTGCCAGCATCACCTACCGGGACAGGGATGGTCCCCCCAATGGCTACACCTTC.

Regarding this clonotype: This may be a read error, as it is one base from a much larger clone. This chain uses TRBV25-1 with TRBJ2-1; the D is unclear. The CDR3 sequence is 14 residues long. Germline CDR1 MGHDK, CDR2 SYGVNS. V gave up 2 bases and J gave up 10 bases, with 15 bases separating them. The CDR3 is CASSEVSTTYEQFF. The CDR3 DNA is TGTGCCAGCAGTGAAGTCAGTACAACCTACGAGCAGTTCTTC.

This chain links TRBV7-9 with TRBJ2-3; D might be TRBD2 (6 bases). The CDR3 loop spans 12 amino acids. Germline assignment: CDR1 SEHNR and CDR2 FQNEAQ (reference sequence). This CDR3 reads CATLGEVDTQYF. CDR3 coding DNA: TGTGCTACATTAGGGGAGGTGGATACGCAGTATTTT.

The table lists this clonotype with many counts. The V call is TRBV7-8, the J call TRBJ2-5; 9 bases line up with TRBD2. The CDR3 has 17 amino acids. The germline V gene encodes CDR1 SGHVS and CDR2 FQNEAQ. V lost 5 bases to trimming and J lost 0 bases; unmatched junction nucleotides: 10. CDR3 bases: TGTGCCAGCAGCCCTGGGGTAGCGGGAGAACACCAAGAGACCCAGTACTTC. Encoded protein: CASSPGVAGEHQETQYF.

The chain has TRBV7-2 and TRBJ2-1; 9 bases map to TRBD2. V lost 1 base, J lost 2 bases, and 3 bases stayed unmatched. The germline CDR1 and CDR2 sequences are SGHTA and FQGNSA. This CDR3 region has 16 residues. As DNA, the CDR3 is TGTGCCAGCAGCTTAGAGGCGGGAGGGCCCTACAATGAGCAGTTCTTC. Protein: CASSLEAGGPYNEQFF.

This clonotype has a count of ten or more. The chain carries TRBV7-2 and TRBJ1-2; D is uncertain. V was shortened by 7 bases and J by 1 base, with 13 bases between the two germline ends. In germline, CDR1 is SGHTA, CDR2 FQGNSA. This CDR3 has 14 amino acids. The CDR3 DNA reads TGTGCCAGCAACCCCGACACGATTAACTATGGCTACACCTTC. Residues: CASNPDTINYGYTF.

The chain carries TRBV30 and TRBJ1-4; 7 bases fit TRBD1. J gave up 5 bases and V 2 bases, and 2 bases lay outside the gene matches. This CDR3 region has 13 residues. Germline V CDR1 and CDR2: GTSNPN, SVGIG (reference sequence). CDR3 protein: CAWSRGGNEKLFF. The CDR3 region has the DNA TGTGCCTGGAGTCGAGGGGGCAATGAAAAACTGTTTTTT.

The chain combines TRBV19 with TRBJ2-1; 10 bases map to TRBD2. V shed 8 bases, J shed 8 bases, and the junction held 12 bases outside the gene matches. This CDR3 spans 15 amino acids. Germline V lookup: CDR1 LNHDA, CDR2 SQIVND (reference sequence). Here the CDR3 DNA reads TGTGCCAGTGGGGGCGAGCGGGGGGGCAGCGATGAGCAGTTCTTC. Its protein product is CASGGERGGSDEQFF.

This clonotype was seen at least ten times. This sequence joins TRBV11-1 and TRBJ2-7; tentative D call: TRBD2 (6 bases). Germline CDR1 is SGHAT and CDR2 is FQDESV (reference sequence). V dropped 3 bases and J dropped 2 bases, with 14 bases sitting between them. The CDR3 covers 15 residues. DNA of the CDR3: TGTGCCAGCAGCTTTTATCCCGGGAGTGCCTACGAGCAGTACTTC. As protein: CASSFYPGSAYEQYF.

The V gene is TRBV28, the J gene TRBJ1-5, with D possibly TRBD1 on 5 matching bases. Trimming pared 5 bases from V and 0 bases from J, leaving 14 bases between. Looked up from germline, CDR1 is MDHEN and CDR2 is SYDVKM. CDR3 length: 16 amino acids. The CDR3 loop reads CASSQRGIYSNQPQHF. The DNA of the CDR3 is TGTGCCAGCAGTCAACGGGGGATTTATAGCAATCAGCCCCAGCATTTT.

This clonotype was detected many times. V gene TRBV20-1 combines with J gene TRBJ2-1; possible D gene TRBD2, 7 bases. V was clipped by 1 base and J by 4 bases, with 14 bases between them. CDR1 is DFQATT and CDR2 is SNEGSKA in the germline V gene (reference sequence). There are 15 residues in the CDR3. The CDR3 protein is CSARGGGGPYNEQFF. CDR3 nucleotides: TGCAGTGCTAGAGGGGGGGGCGGCCCTTACAATGAGCAGTTCTTC.

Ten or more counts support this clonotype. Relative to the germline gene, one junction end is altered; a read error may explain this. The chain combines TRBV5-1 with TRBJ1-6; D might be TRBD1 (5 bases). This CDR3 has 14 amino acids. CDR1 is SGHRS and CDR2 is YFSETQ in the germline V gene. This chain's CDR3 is CASSYGQGNSPLHF. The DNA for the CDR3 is TGTGCCAGCAGCTACGGGCAGGGTAATTCACCCCTCCACTTT.

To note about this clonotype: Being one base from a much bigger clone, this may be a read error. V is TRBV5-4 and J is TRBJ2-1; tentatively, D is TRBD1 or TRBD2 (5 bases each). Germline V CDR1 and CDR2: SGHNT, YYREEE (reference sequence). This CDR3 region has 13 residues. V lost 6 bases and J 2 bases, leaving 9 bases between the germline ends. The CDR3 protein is CASNRDAYNEQFF. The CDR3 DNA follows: TGTGCCAGCAACCGGGACGCCTACAATGAGCAGTTCTTC.

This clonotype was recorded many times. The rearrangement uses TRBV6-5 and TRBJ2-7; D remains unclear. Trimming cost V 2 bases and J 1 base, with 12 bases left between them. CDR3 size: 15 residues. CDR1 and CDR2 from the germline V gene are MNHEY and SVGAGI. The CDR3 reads CASSYARTSSYEQYF. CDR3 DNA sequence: TGTGCCAGCAGTTACGCAAGAACGAGTTCCTACGAGCAGTACTTC.

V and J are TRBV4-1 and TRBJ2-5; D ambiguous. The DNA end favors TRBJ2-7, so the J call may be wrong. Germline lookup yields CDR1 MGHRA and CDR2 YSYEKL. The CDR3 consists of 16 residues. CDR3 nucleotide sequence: TGCGCCAGCAGCCCAAGTGCGGCGTCAATGTCCTACGAGCAGTACTTC. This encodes CASSPSAASMSYEQYF.

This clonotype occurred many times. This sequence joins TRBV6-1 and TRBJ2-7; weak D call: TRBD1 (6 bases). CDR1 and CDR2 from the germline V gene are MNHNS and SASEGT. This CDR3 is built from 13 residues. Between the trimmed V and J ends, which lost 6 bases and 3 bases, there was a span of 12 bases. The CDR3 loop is CASRAGTNYEQYF. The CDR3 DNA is TGTGCCAGCAGGGCCGGGACAAACTACGAGCAGTACTTC.

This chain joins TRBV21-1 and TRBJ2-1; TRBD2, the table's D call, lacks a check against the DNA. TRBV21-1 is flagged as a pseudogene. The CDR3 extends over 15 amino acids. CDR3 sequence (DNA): TGTGCCAGCAGCAAACCGAGGGAGGGGTACAATGAGCAGTTCTTC. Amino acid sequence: CASSKPREGYNEQFF.

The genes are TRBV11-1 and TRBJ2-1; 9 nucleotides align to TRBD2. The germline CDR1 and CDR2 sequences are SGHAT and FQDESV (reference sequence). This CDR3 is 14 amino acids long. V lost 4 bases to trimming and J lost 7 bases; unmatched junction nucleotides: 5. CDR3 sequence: CASSSSGGLNEQFF. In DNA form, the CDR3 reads TGTGCCAGCAGCTCGAGCGGGGGGCTTAATGAGCAGTTCTTC.

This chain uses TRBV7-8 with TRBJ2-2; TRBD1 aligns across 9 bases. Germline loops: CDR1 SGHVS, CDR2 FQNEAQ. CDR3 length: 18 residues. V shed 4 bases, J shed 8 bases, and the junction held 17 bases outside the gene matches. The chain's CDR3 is CASSSPRRGTGGPGELFF. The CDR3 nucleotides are TGTGCCAGCAGCTCCCCACGAAGAGGAACAGGGGGCCCAGGGGAGCTGTTTTTT.

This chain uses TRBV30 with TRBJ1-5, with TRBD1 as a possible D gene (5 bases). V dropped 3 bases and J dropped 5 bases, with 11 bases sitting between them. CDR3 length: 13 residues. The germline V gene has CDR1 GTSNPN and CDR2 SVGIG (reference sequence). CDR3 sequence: CAWRRQMDQPQHF. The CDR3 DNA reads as TGTGCCTGGAGAAGACAGATGGATCAGCCCCAGCATTTT.

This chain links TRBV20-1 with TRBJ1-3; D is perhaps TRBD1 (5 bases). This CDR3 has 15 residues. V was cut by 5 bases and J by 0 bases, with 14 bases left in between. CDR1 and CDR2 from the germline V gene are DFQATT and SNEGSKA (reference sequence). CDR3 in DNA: TGCAGTGCTCCCAACCGGGGGAGCTCTGGAAACACCATATATTTT. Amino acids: CSAPNRGSSGNTIYF.

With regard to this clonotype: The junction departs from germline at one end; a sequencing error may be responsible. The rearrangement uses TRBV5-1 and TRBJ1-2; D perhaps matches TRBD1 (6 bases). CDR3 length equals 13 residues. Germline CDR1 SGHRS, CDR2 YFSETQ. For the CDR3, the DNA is TGCGGCAGCAGCTGGGGACAAACTGGCGGCTACACCTTC. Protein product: CGSSWGQTGGYTF.